Listed below are T cell receptor beta chains from one sample, sequenced in a study of CD8 T cells in Susac syndrome. TCRdb reprocessed the immunoSEQ multiplex PCR reads with MiXCR, giving one entry per CDR3 protein. The repertoire holds 140,000 to 150,000 distinct CDR3 sequences, approximately 95% seen once, with 0.11% in the top ten. The sequenced sample consisted of CD4+ T cells from PBMCs. These TCRs come from a human donor with multiple sclerosis. The CDR3 runs from the conserved cysteine through the conserved F or W. D genes are given only for firm matches. Size values are once, few and many counts, or a class for expanded clones, and some rows have none.

v_gene	abundance	d_gene	j_gene	CDR3aa	CDR3nt
TRBV29-1	-	-	TRBJ2-7	CSVINPVGQISYEQYF	TGCAGCGTCATCAACCCGGTCGGACAGATATCCTACGAGCAGTACTTC
TRBV3-1	-	-	TRBJ2-5	CASSPLAETQYF	TGTGCCAGCAGCCCTCTAGCAGAGACCCAGTACTTC
TRBV12-3/TRBV12-4	-	-	TRBJ2-7	CASRDGTASSYEQYF	TGTGCCAGCAGAGACGGGACGGCGAGCTCCTACGAGCAGTACTTC
TRBV20-1	-	-	TRBJ2-7	CSASREHYEQYF	TGCAGTGCTTCCCGGGAGCACTACGAGCAGTACTTC
TRBV20-1	-	TRBD2	TRBJ2-3	CSARVLAGGPVDTQYF	TGCAGTGCTAGAGTACTAGCGGGAGGGCCGGTAGATACGCAGTATTTT
TRBV30	-	TRBD1	TRBJ2-7	CAWSTGNPYEQYF	TGTGCCTGGTCGACAGGGAACCCCTACGAGCAGTACTTC
TRBV27	once	TRBD2	TRBJ2-1	CASSYLTSGRAIEQFF	TGTGCCAGCAGTTATTTGACTAGCGGGAGGGCCATTGAGCAGTTCTTC
TRBV11-2	-	TRBD2	TRBJ2-7	CASSPTGLAGRHEQYF	TGTGCCAGCAGCCCCACTGGGCTAGCGGGACGCCACGAGCAGTACTTC
TRBV6-1	-	-	TRBJ1-5	CASSADSLGNQPQHF	TGTGCCAGCAGTGCGGACAGTTTGGGCAATCAGCCCCAGCATTTT
TRBV11-2	few	-	TRBJ1-1	CASRGAGVTEAFF	TGTGCCAGCAGAGGGGCTGGGGTTACTGAAGCTTTCTTT
TRBV2	-	TRBD1	TRBJ1-2	CASSEVGTGYGYTF	TGTGCCAGCAGTGAAGTCGGGACAGGCTATGGCTACACCTTC
TRBV20-1	-	TRBD2	TRBJ2-7	CSPGSLAGVEQYF	TGCAGCCCGGGGTCCCTAGCGGGAGTCGAGCAGTACTTC
TRBV20-1	-	-	TRBJ1-5	CSARPYGGNQPQHF	TGCAGTGCTAGACCTTATGGGGGCAATCAGCCCCAGCATTTT